The 18 T cell receptor beta chains reported below all come from one sample, sequenced in a study of blood T cell repertoires in COVID-19. Profiled with immunoSEQ multiplex PCR; TCRdb holds only in-frame clones, not every one. Among about 83,000 clones listed, approximately 88% were seen once. What was sequenced was peripheral blood. These receptors were collected from a human donor in a cohort sampled during active COVID-19.

This clone was observed a handful of times. This chain links TRBV25-1 with TRBJ2-2, with D possibly being TRBD1 (6 bases). Germline-derived CDR1 and CDR2 are MGHDK and SYGVNS. Between the trimmed V and J ends, which lost 5 bases and 7 bases, there was a span of 17 bases. This CDR3 region has 15 residues. The CDR3 here is CASSLPGTIDGELFF. The CDR3 nucleotides read TGTGCCAGCAGTCTACCCGGGACAATAGACGGGGAGCTGTTTTTT.

This clone occurred once. This chain links TRBV6-5 with TRBJ2-5, with D possibly TRBD1 on 5 matching bases. CDR1 is MNHEY, CDR2 SVGAGI, per germline. Trimming removed 6 bases at V and 2 bases at J, with 13 bases between. The CDR3 covers 14 residues. The CDR3 reads CASRPRVLQETQYF. CDR3 coding DNA: TGTGCCAGCAGACCCAGGGTACTACAAGAGACCCAGTACTTC.

The rearrangement uses TRBV2 and TRBJ2-7; D gene unclear. Deletions cut 5 bases from V and 2 bases from J, with 10 bases between. This CDR3 region has 13 residues. Germline CDR1 reads SNHLY; CDR2 reads FYNNEI. DNA for the CDR3: TGTGCCAGCAGTAGGCGGTGGGCCTACGAGCAGTACTTC. Amino acids: CASSRRWAYEQYF.

This clone came up a few times. The CDR3 DNA follows: TGCGCCAGCAGCTCTGGACAGGCCCGCACAGATACGCAGTATTTT. It is translated as CASSSGQARTDTQYF. The chain carries TRBV5-1 and TRBJ2-3, with 7 bases identical to TRBD1. Trimming cost V 3 bases and J 1 base; bases outside gene matches: 5. The CDR3 covers 15 residues. Germline CDR1 SGHRS, CDR2 YFSETQ. Filled out from reference TRBV5-1 and TRBJ2-3, the complete variable domain reads KAGVTQTPRYLIKTRGQQVTLSCSPISGHRSVSWYQQTPGQGLQFLFEYFSETQRNKGNFPGRFSGRQFSNSRSEMNVSTLELGDSALYLCASSSGQARTDTQYFGPGTRLTVL.

The V gene is TRBV7-2, the J gene TRBJ2-3; 13 nucleotides line up with TRBD2. With V trimmed by 4 bases and J by 5 bases, 6 bases remained unmatched. The CDR3 contains 16 residues. Germline V gene sequence: CDR1 SGHTA, CDR2 FQGNSA. The CDR3 protein is CASSSLLAGGGDTQYF. For the CDR3, the DNA is TGTGCCAGCAGCTCGCTACTAGCGGGGGGGGGAGATACGCAGTATTTT.

The chain joins TRBV5-1 to TRBJ1-1; D is unresolved. The CDR3 consists of 14 residues. V lost 2 bases to trimming and J lost 5 bases, with 13 bases between them. The germline gives CDR1 SGHRS, CDR2 YFSETQ. Here the CDR3 DNA reads TGCGCCAGCAGCTTTACAGACCCGAATACTGAAGCTTTCTTT. It translates to CASSFTDPNTEAFF. The full variable domain, its missing parts supplied by reference TRBV5-1 and TRBJ1-1, is KAGVTQTPRYLIKTRGQQVTLSCSPISGHRSVSWYQQTPGQGLQFLFEYFSETQRNKGNFPGRFSGRQFSNSRSEMNVSTLELGDSALYLCASSFTDPNTEAFFGQGTRLTVV.

The chain is built from TRBV24-1 and TRBJ2-3; 7 bases are a match to TRBD2. Trimming took 7 bases from V and 2 from J; bases not matched to a gene: 5. The CDR3 extends over 14 amino acids. Germline lookup yields CDR1 KGHDR and CDR2 SFDVKD. The CDR3 protein is CATRGSGTTDTQYF. The CDR3 DNA is TGTGCCACCAGGGGGAGCGGGACCACAGATACGCAGTATTTT.

The chain uses TRBV6-6 and TRBJ2-3; weak D call: TRBD2 (6 bases). CDR3 length: 15 residues. Trimming removed 2 bases from V and 1 base from J, with 10 bases in between. CDR1 is MNHNY and CDR2 is SVGAGI in the germline V gene (reference sequence). CDR3: CASSYGERGTDTQYF. The CDR3 region has the DNA TGTGCCAGCAGTTACGGAGAGCGGGGCACAGATACGCAGTATTTT.

In regard to this clone: The identical CDR3 is also encoded by other nucleotide sequences in the sample. This chain connects TRBV9 to TRBJ1-5; D is uncertain. The germline V gene has CDR1 SGDLS and CDR2 YYNGEE. The CDR3 length is 15 residues. The ends were cut back, 0 bases at V and 0 bases at J, with 7 bases in the middle. In nucleotides, the CDR3 is TGTGCCAGCAGCGTAGGGAGGGATAGCAATCAGCCCCAGCATTTT. Protein product: CASSVGRDSNQPQHF.

The rearrangement joins TRBV19 to TRBJ2-5; 8 bases fit TRBD1. The CDR3 has 14 residues. The ends lost 4 bases at V and 5 bases at J; junction bases unmatched: 6. Per germline, CDR1 LNHDA and CDR2 SQIVND (reference sequence). CDR3 nucleotides: TGTGCCAGTAGTACCACCCGGACAGGGGAGACCCAGTACTTC. Translation: CASSTTRTGETQYF.

V gene TRBV2 combines with J gene TRBJ2-7; TRBD2 agrees at 11 bases. Germline loops: CDR1 SNHLY, CDR2 FYNNEI. The trim removed 6 bases at V and 7 bases at J, leaving 8 bases unmatched. The CDR3 loop spans 14 amino acids. CDR3 region: CASSAALAGGEQYF. For the CDR3, the DNA is TGTGCCAGCAGCGCCGCGCTAGCGGGGGGAGAGCAGTACTTC.

This clone was recorded only once. The chain employs TRBV7-6 and TRBJ2-2; D possibly corresponds to TRBD1 (5 bases). Germline CDR1 and CDR2: SGHVS and FNYEAQ. The V gene lost 7 bases and the J gene lost 2 bases, with 11 bases spanning the gap. This CDR3 region has 14 residues. CDR3 protein: CASTEQVNTGELFF. CDR3 coding DNA: TGTGCCAGCACAGAACAGGTTAACACCGGGGAGCTGTTTTTT.

The chain has TRBV3-1 (or the pseudogene TRBV3-2) and TRBJ2-1; 12 nucleotides line up with TRBD2. Trimming cost V 6 bases and J 7 bases; bases outside gene matches: 16. The CDR3 spans 18 residues. CDR1 is LGHDT, CDR2 YNNKEL, per germline (reference sequence). The CDR3 DNA reads as TGTGCCAGCAGTCGGATTCTAGCGGGGGGGCCCAATGTGAATGAGCAGTTCTTC. Amino acids: CASSRILAGGPNVNEQFF.

The chain carries TRBV4-1 and TRBJ1-2, with D maybe TRBD1 (6 bases). Germline CDR1 MGHRA, CDR2 YSYEKL. The CDR3 consists of 17 residues. The ends were cut back, 3 bases at V and 4 bases at J, with 21 bases in the middle. The CDR3 protein is CASSHEPGQPTGYGYTF. CDR3 bases: TGCGCCAGCAGCCACGAACCGGGACAACCAACGGGCTATGGCTACACCTTC.

The chain couples TRBV7-2 to TRBJ2-1; TRBD1 agrees at 11 bases. Trimming at V came to 5 bases and at J to 0 bases, leaving 12 bases not matched to a gene. Germline V gene sequence: CDR1 SGHTA, CDR2 FQGNSA. The CDR3 is made up of 19 amino acids. The CDR3 nucleotides read TGTGCCAGCAGCCCGCGTCCCGGGACAGGGGGGAGCTCCTACAATGAGCAGTTCTTC. Protein: CASSPRPGTGGSSYNEQFF.

As DNA, the CDR3 is TGTGCCAGCAGCTTAACTCCAGGGTACCCAGATACGCAGTATTTT. It translates to CASSLTPGYPDTQYF. The chain recombines TRBV7-3 with TRBJ2-3; maybe TRBD1 (5 bases). The germline V and J ends were trimmed by 0 bases and 4 bases, with 11 bases remaining between them. The CDR3 has 15 residues. Germline assignment: CDR1 SGHTA and CDR2 FQGTGA.

As regards this clone: At the DNA level, this CDR3 is encoded by other sequences in the same sample as well. V gene TRBV30 combines with J gene TRBJ1-1; TRBD1 matches at 9 bases. Germline loops: CDR1 GTSNPN, CDR2 SVGIG (reference sequence). The CDR3 is 13 amino acids. The ends lost 3 bases at V and 7 bases at J; junction bases unmatched: 6. The CDR3 DNA follows: TGTGCCTGGAGCGAACAGGGGGCAGGTGAAGCTTTCTTT. This codes for CAWSEQGAGEAFF. The whole variable domain, remainder taken from reference TRBV30 and TRBJ1-1, is SQTIHQWPATLVQPVGSPLSLECTVEGTSNPNLYWYRQAAGRGLQLLFYSVGIGQISSEVPQNLSASRPQDRQFILSSKKLLLSDSGFYLCAWSEQGAGEAFFGQGTRLTVV.

The chain has TRBV5-4 and TRBJ2-3; 9 bases are shared with TRBD2. The CDR3 is made up of 17 amino acids. Per germline, CDR1 SGHNT and CDR2 YYREEE (reference sequence). Trimming cost V 4 bases and J 3 bases; bases outside gene matches: 12. The CDR3 coding sequence is TGTGCCAGCAGCGCTACCTTCGGCGGGGGGGTTACAGATACGCAGTATTTT. Translated, it gives CASSATFGGGVTDTQYF.